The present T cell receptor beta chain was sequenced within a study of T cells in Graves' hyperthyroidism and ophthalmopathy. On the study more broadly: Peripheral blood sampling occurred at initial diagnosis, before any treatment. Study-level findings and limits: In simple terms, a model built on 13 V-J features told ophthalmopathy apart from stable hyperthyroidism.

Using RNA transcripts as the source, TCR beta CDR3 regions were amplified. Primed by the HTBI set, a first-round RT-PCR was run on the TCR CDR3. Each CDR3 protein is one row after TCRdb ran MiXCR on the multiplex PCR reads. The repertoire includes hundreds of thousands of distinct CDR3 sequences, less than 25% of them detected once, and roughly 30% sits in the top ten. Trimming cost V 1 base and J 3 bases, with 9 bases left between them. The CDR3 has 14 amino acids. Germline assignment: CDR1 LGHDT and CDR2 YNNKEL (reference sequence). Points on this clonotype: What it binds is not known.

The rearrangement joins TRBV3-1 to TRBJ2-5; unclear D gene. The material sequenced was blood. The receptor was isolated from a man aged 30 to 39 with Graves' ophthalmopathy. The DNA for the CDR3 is TGTGCCAGCAGCCAAGTGTTCCGGAAAGAGACCCAGTACTTC. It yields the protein CASSQVFRKETQYF.